Below are 13 T cell receptor beta chains sequenced from a single sample in a study of T cells in Graves' hyperthyroidism and ophthalmopathy. RNA transcripts gave rise to amplified TCR beta CDR3 regions. The HTBI primer set was used in a first-round RT-PCR of the TCR CDR3. One entry per CDR3 protein results from TCRdb running MiXCR on the multiplex PCR reads. The sample records 800,000 or so distinct CDR3 sequences, 35% to 45% being singletons. Sequencing used blood. The source of these receptors is a young man with Graves' hyperthyroidism.

This clonotype occurred a few times. The V gene is TRBV7-9, the J gene TRBJ1-6, with 9 bases aligning to TRBD1. The CDR3 is made up of 15 amino acids. Germline lookup yields CDR1 SEHNR and CDR2 FQNEAQ (reference sequence). After removal of 1 base from V and 7 bases from J, the junction contained 2 bases not matched to a gene. The CDR3 sequence is CASSLDRGPNSPLHF. As DNA, the CDR3 is TGTGCCAGCAGCTTAGACAGGGGGCCCAATTCACCCCTCCACTTT. The whole variable domain, filled in from reference TRBV7-9 and TRBJ1-6, reads DTGVSQNPRHKITKRGQNVTFRCDPISEHNRLYWYRQTLGQGPEFLTYFQNEAQLEKSRLLSDRFSAERPKGSFSTLEIQRTEQGDSAMYLCASSLDRGPNSPLHFGNGTRLTVT.

This clonotype showed up just a few times. The rearrangement joins TRBV12-3 or TRBV12-4 to TRBJ1-1; the D gene is possibly TRBD1 (6 bases). This CDR3 region has 13 residues. The germline V and J ends were trimmed by 5 bases and 10 bases, with 17 bases remaining between them. The CDR3 region has the DNA TGTGCCAGCAGTCAAGGACAGTTATTACCAGCTTTCTTT. Its protein is CASSQGQLLPAFF.

This clonotype was counted between two and nine times. This chain links TRBV12-3 or TRBV12-4 with TRBJ2-7; D not resolved. CDR3 length equals 13 residues. The V end was cut by 2 bases, the J end by 3 bases, with 8 bases between. The CDR3 sequence: CASSLSVLYEQYF. In DNA form, the CDR3 reads TGTGCCAGCAGTTTATCGGTACTCTACGAGCAGTACTTC.

This clonotype was counted only a few times. V gene TRBV12-3 or TRBV12-4 combines with J gene TRBJ1-2; a weak D match, TRBD1 (6 bases). The CDR3 has 16 amino acids. V gave up 6 bases and J gave up 8 bases, with 25 bases separating them. Here the CDR3 DNA reads TGTGCCAGCAGCCGCCCAAGAGGAGGGGGAGAAGGAGGCTACACCTTC. This encodes CASSRPRGGGEGGYTF.

The V gene is TRBV15, the J gene TRBJ1-6; a possible D gene is TRBD1 (5 bases). Deletions cut 0 bases from V and 13 bases from J, with 13 bases between. The CDR3 sequence is 14 residues long. Germline lookup yields CDR1 LNHNV and CDR2 YYDKDF (reference sequence). The CDR3 DNA sequence: TGTGCCACCAGCAGAGAGATGGGGCCCTTCCCCCTCCACTTT. Residues: CATSREMGPFPLHF.

The CDR3, as DNA: TGTGCCAGCAGCGGTGGGACAGGGGGCATGGGTCAAGAGACCCAGTACTTC. This encodes CASSGGTGGMGQETQYF. V is TRBV5-5 and J is TRBJ2-5; TRBD1 matches at 12 bases. V lost 4 bases to trimming and J lost 2 bases; unmatched junction nucleotides: 9. The CDR3 runs 17 residues. Germline CDR1 SGHKS, CDR2 YYEKEE (reference sequence).

The table lists this clonotype with a few counts. An end of the junction differs from the germline gene, which may be a read error. The J gene is TRBJ1-6, the V gene TRBV10-2, with D tentatively TRBD1 (5 bases). Germline-derived CDR1 and CDR2 are WSHSY and SAAADI. The CDR3 extends over 15 amino acids. Here the CDR3 reads CASSLWGTDDSPLHF. The CDR3 nucleotides read TGTGCCAGCAGTTTATGGGGGACGGATGATTCACCCCTCCACTTT.

The rearrangement uses TRBV9 and TRBJ2-7, with D tentatively TRBD1 or TRBD2 (6 bases each). V was clipped by 0 bases and J by 7 bases, with 11 bases between them. Germline CDR1 reads SGDLS; CDR2 reads YYNGEE. CDR3 size: 13 residues. CDR3 bases: TGTGCCAGCAGCGTAGATACAGGGAGGGAGCAGTACTTC. It codes for CASSVDTGREQYF.

With regard to this clonotype: Sequence at one end of the junction differs from germline and may be a read error. V and J are TRBV5-1 and TRBJ2-7, with a possible D match to TRBD1 (5 bases). Germline CDR1 and CDR2: SGHRS and YFSETQ. This CDR3 is built from 13 residues. In nucleotides, the CDR3 is TGCACCAGCAGCTTGATGGACACCTACGAGCAGTACTTC. This codes for CTSSLMDTYEQYF.

The rearrangement joins TRBV6-5 to TRBJ1-5; the match to TRBD1 covers 7 bases. Looked up from germline, CDR1 is MNHEY and CDR2 is SVGAGI. Losses at the gene ends were 8 bases for V and 4 bases for J; bases not matched to a gene: 11. CDR3 size: 15 residues. CDR3 sequence (DNA): TGTGCCAGCGGCCGAGACAGGGTCTCGAATCAGCCCCAGCATTTT. Its translation is CASGRDRVSNQPQHF.

Of note for this clonotype: A clone one base away is much larger, so this may be a read error. The CDR3 region is CASSTAEKLFF. CDR3 nucleotides: TGTGCCAGCAGTACGGCTGAAAAACTGTTTTTT. The rearrangement links TRBV2 to TRBJ1-4, with D uncertain. V dropped 5 bases and J dropped 7 bases, with 5 bases sitting between them. Per germline, CDR1 SNHLY and CDR2 FYNNEI. This CDR3 region has 11 residues.

Note on this clonotype: This may come from a read error, since a much larger clone is one base off. The rearrangement uses TRBV7-6 and TRBJ2-7; D is perhaps TRBD1 or TRBD2 (6 bases each). Germline CDR1 SGHVS, CDR2 FNYEAQ. The germline V and J ends were trimmed by 1 base and 9 bases, with 13 bases remaining between them. The CDR3 spans 13 residues. The CDR3 is CASSLGRGGGQYF. The CDR3 DNA sequence: TGTGCCAGCAGCTTAGGCAGGGGAGGCGGGCAGTACTTC.

V and J are TRBV29-1 and TRBJ2-7; D gene ambiguous. CDR1 is SQVTM, CDR2 ANQGSEA, per germline. Trimming shortened V by 8 bases and J by 1 base, and 15 bases separated the two germline ends. The CDR3 loop spans 13 amino acids. In DNA, the CDR3 is TGCAGCAGCATCCTAGACGAGTCCTACGAGCAGTACTTC. Amino acids: CSSILDESYEQYF.